The 6 T cell receptor beta chains listed next were all sequenced from one sample in a study of immune characteristics of hereditary and idiopathic chronic pancreatitis. Total pancreatectomy with islet autotransplantation was the source of the chronic pancreatitis pancreas tissue. Here immunoSEQ multiplex PCR was the method, and the copy in TCRdb shows in-frame clones only, minus some. The repertoire includes approximately 9,800 clones, roughly three quarters of them detected once, and approximately 15% sits in the top ten. Source material: pancreas tissue with idiopathic chronic pancreatitis. Receptor source: a human donor with chronic pancreatitis.

This chain links TRBV19 with TRBJ2-1; 16 bases map to TRBD2. Germline V gene sequence: CDR1 LNHDA, CDR2 SQIVND (reference sequence). CDR3 size: 19 residues. Losses at the gene ends were 4 bases for V and 9 bases for J; bases not matched to a gene: 15. CDR3: CASSTHGTSGGVLGVEQFF. In nucleotides, the CDR3 is TGTGCCAGTAGTACGCACGGGACTAGCGGGGGGGTACTGGGTGTTGAGCAGTTCTTC.

The gene calls are TRBV7-9 and TRBJ2-7; D may be TRBD1 (6 bases). Germline lookup yields CDR1 SEHNR and CDR2 FQNEAQ (reference sequence). This CDR3 contains 14 residues. The V end lost 5 bases, the J end lost 4 bases, and 15 bases lay between the germline ends. CDR3 coding DNA: TGTGCCAGCAGCATCGCCGGGACAACTTACGAGCAGTACTTC. This codes for CASSIAGTTYEQYF.

The table lists this clone with a few counts. The chain carries TRBV6-4 and TRBJ2-2, with no clear D. The CDR3 loop spans 13 amino acids. Germline values: CDR1 MRHNA, CDR2 SNTAGT. V lost 8 bases and J lost 3, with 10 bases in between. The DNA for the CDR3 is TGTGCCAGCTCCGGACGGGACACCGGGGAGCTGTTTTTT. The encoded protein is CASSGRDTGELFF.

The rearrangement joins TRBV3-1 (or the pseudogene TRBV3-2) to TRBJ2-7; the D gene is possibly TRBD1 (6 bases). The CDR3 extends over 16 amino acids. The V end was cut by 1 base, the J end by 2 bases, with 15 bases between. Per germline, CDR1 LGHDT and CDR2 YNNKEL (reference sequence). CDR3: CASSQGAGTLTYEQYF. CDR3 DNA sequence: TGTGCCAGCAGCCAAGGGGCAGGGACATTGACCTACGAGCAGTACTTC.

This clone was seen a few times. The rearrangement links TRBV5-1 to TRBJ2-1, with 11 bases lining up with TRBD2. The CDR3 is 12 amino acids. CDR1 and CDR2 from the germline V gene are SGHRS and YFSETQ. With 5 bases clipped from V and 10 bases from J, the junction kept 2 bases outside the gene matches. The chain's CDR3 is CASSWTSGEQFF. The CDR3 DNA sequence: TGCGCCAGCAGTTGGACTAGCGGGGAGCAGTTCTTC.

This clone came up once. V usage is TRBV6-2 or TRBV6-3 and J usage is TRBJ2-7; perhaps TRBD1 as D (7 bases). Trimming removed 3 bases from V and 2 bases from J, with 17 bases in between. Per the germline V gene, CDR1 is MNHEY and CDR2 is SVGEGT. This CDR3 is built from 16 residues. For the CDR3, the DNA is TGTGCCAGCAGTTATAAAGCAGGGGGGTCCCCCTACGAGCAGTACTTC. Protein sequence: CASSYKAGGSPYEQYF.